The clone carrying this T cell receptor (beta chain) was detected a few times. What it binds is unknown. These data come from a study of blood T cells in healthy people across ages. A sample-barcoded 5' primer and a J-beta primer mix were used in a second PCR of about 7 to 12 cycles. TCRdb analysed the 5' RACE reads with MiXCR anew, one entry per CDR3 protein. Of about 780,000 distinct CDR3 sequences in the sample, roughly 24% are singletons; the top ten hold around 2.9%. Study-level results: Possibly confounding the expanded clonotype changes was the fact that donor CMV status was unknown.

Germline assignment: CDR1 SGHRS and CDR2 YFSETQ. The CDR3 loop spans 14 amino acids. Trimming cost V 0 bases and J 4 bases; bases outside gene matches: 4. These same records also appear under a second study, on T cells of mothers and their children. That report adds: Donation was provided by three healthy Caucasian mothers along with their six children. The authors used all extracted RNA for cDNA synthesis, at about 1.6 ug per 15 ul.

The chain joins TRBV5-1 to TRBJ2-7; 7 bases map to TRBD1. The receptor comes from a boy between 10 and 17 years old in good health. Sequences were obtained from blood. The CDR3 DNA is TGCGCCAGCAGCTTGGTGAGACAGGGATACGAGCAGTACTTC. Translated, it gives CASSLVRQGYEQYF.